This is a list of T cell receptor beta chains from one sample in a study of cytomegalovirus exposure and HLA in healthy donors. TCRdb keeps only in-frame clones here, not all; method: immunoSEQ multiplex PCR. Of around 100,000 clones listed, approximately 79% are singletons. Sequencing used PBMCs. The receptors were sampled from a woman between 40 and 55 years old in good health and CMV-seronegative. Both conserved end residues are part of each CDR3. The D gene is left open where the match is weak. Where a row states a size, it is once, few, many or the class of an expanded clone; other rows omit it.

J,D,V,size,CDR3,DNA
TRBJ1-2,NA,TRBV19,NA,CASRRGGYTF,TGTGCCAGCCGAAGGGGTGGCTACACCTTC
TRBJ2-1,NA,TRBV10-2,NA,CASKGGSNNEQFF,TGCGCCAGCAAAGGGGGTTCGAACAATGAGCAGTTCTTC
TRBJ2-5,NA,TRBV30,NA,CAWSVLSGYQETQYF,TGTGCCTGGAGTGTACTAAGCGGGTACCAAGAGACCCAGTACTTC
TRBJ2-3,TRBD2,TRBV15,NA,CATSRGQREIVAQYF,TGTGCCACCAGCAGAGGGCAGCGGGAGATTGTGGCGCAGTATTTT
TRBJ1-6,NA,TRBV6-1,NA,CASSVGSYSPLHF,TGTGCCAGCAGTGTCGGGTCGTATTCACCCCTCCACTTT
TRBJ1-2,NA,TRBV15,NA,CATSTNEVRGYTF,TGTGCCACCAGCACGAACGAAGTGAGGGGCTACACCTTC
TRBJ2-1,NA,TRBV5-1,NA,CASSLDRRYNEQFF,TGCGCCAGCAGCTTAGACAGGCGGTACAATGAGCAGTTCTTC
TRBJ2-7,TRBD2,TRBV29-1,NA,CSALAGGTGEQYF,TGCAGCGCCCTAGCGGGAGGGACGGGCGAGCAGTACTTC
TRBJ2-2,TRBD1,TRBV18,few,CASSTGVDTGELFF,TGTGCCAGCTCGACAGGGGTAGACACCGGGGAGCTGTTTTTT
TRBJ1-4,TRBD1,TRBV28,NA,CASSLGQDEKLFF,TGTGCCAGCAGTCTCGGACAGGATGAAAAACTGTTTTTT
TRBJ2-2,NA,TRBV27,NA,CASGGRGALTGELFF,TGTGCCAGCGGCGGCAGGGGCGCGCTCACCGGGGAGCTGTTTTTT
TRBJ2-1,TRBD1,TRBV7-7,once,CASSARTGAYNEQFF,TGTGCCAGCAGCGCGCGGACAGGGGCCTACAATGAGCAGTTCTTC
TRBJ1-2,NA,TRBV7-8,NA,CASSPSGDGYTF,TGTGCCAGCAGCCCCTCAGGGGATGGCTACACCTTC
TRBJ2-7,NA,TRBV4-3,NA,CASSRGPARGYEQYF,TGCGCCAGCAGCCGGGGTCCCGCACGGGGCTACGAGCAGTACTTC
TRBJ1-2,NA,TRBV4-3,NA,CASSQDEGAYDYGYTF,TGCGCCAGCAGCCAAGACGAAGGGGCATACGACTATGGCTACACCTTC
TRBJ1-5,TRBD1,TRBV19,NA,CASSIGGGGQPQHF,TGTGCCAGTAGTATAGGAGGGGGCGGTCAGCCCCAGCATTTT
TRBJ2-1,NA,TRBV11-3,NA,CASSLGTTENEQFF,TGTGCCAGCAGCTTAGGGACTACAGAGAATGAGCAGTTCTTC
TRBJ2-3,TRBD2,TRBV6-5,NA,CASSYRGSSGDTQYF,TGTGCCAGCAGTTACCGGGGCTCTAGCGGAGATACGCAGTATTTT
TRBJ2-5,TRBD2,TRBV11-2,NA,CASSLGASGSAVETQYF,TGTGCCAGCAGCTTAGGTGCTAGCGGATCCGCTGTAGAGACCCAGTACTTC
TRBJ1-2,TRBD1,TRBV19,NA,CASGYRDRGDGYTF,TGTGCCAGTGGCTACCGGGACAGGGGTGATGGCTACACCTTC
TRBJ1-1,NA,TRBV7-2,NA,CASSLAGRGNTEAFF,TGTGCCAGCAGCTTAGCGGGACGGGGGAACACTGAAGCCTTCTTT
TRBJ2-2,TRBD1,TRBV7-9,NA,CASSSPGQANTGELFF,TGTGCCAGCAGTTCCCCGGGACAGGCTAACACCGGGGAGCTGTTTTTT
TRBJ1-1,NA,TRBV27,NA,CASSPSRGRIMNTEAFF,TGTGCCAGCAGTCCTTCCAGGGGCCGGATCATGAACACTGAAGCTTTCTTT
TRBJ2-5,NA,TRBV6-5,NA,CASSWTAQETQYF,TGTGCCAGCAGTTGGACAGCCCAAGAGACCCAGTACTTC
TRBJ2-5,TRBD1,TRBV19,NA,CASSTTGAGETQYF,TGTGCCAGTAGTACAACAGGGGCGGGAGAGACCCAGTACTTC
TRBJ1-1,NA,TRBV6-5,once,CASSYEQGSGNTEAFF,TGTGCCAGCAGTTACGAACAGGGTTCAGGGAACACTGAAGCTTTCTTT
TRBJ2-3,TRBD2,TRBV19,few,CASSIDQEVFGTSGIKDTQYF,TGTGCCAGTAGTATAGATCAAGAGGTGTTTGGGACTAGCGGGATCAAAGATACGCAGTATTTT
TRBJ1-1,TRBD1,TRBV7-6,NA,CASSSPRDRGGHTEAFF,TGTGCCAGCAGTTCTCCTCGGGACAGGGGAGGACACACTGAAGCTTTCTTT
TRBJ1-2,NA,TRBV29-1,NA,CSVGPSNYGYTF,TGCAGCGTTGGGCCATCCAACTATGGCTACACCTTC
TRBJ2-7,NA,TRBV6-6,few,CASSYSLYEQYF,TGTGCCAGCAGTTATTCCCTCTACGAGCAGTACTTC
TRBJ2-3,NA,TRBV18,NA,CASSAVTSSTDTQYF,TGTGCCAGCTCCGCGGTCACTTCTAGCACAGATACGCAGTATTTT
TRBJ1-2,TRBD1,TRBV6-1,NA,CASSGGQTLYGYTF,TGTGCCAGCAGCGGGGGACAGACCCTCTATGGCTACACCTTC